This T cell receptor beta chain appears in the sequencing data of a study of blood T cell repertoires in COVID-19. Study details: Italy, Spain and the United States were the sources of the convalescent and acute COVID-19 samples. T cells, B-cell-depleted T cells, or PBMCs provided the cDNA or gDNA that served as material.

This CDR3 is built from 14 residues. V dropped 4 bases and J dropped 3; count of bases not matched to a gene: 6. Germline V gives CDR1 SGDLS, CDR2 YYNGEE. Per the study methods: Quantification of nucleated cells was approximated via reference gene primer amplification. The table came from immunoSEQ multiplex PCR; TCRdb's copy has only in-frame clones and leaves some out. V and J calls and clone size follow that table, whereas D and trimming were derived from the DNA. The sample lists tens of thousands of clones; 88% were seen once. The receptor's source is a human donor in a cohort sampled during active COVID-19. The material sequenced was peripheral blood. The rearrangement uses TRBV9 and TRBJ1-1; 7 bases align to TRBD1. CDR3: CASSSNRGDTEAFF. CDR3 sequence (DNA): TGTGCCAGCAGCTCAAACAGGGGAGACACTGAAGCTTTCTTT.